This T cell receptor (beta chain) was obtained from a study of T cell changes during pregnancy in multiple sclerosis. This CDR3 is built from 16 residues. CDR1 MDHEN and CDR2 SYDVKM come from the germline V gene. Trimming cost V 2 bases and J 6 bases, with 18 bases left between them. The data were produced by immunoSEQ multiplex PCR, yet TCRdb's version contains in-frame clones alone and is incomplete. The sample holds around 24,000 clones, approximately 86% seen once. The chain employs TRBV28 and TRBJ2-3; D may be TRBD1 (5 bases). The sample here was CD8+ T cells from peripheral blood mononuclear cells, taken in the first trimester of pregnancy. This clonotype was sampled from a female donor in good health, enrolled as a control in a pregnancy study. The CDR3 region is CASSLEGAVSSDTQYF. CDR3 coding DNA: TGTGCCAGCAGTTTAGAAGGGGCTGTCTCTTCGGATACGCAGTATTTT.